The T cell receptor beta chain described here comes from a study of molecular identifiers for immune sequencing clone quantification. The bulk TCR libraries were made with methods described before and with listed TCR primers. TCRdb used MiXCR to reprocess the PCR reads, holding one entry per CDR3 protein. Of some 88,000 distinct CDR3 sequences in the sample, around 23% were seen once. This clonotype occurred a few times. V was cut by 2 bases and J by 7 bases, with 6 bases left in between. Germline CDR1 and CDR2: MNHNY and SVGAGI (reference sequence). CDR3 size: 11 residues. From around 18,000 to 910,000 sorted cells, naive CD8 libraries were generated with 10%, 30% or 50% RNA. When naive CD8 T cells were sorted, they were gated as CD8+CD4-CCR7+CD45RA+.

The rearrangement uses TRBV6-6 and TRBJ2-7; D is unclear. The sample consisted of naive CD8+ T cells from blood, with Jurkat cell RNA spiked in. The subset here: FACS-sorted CD8+CD4-CCR7+CD45RA+ naive T cells. This receptor was obtained from a human donor in good health. Some libraries in this study had Jurkat cell RNA spiked in. The CDR3 region is CASSYAEEQYF. The CDR3 bases are TGTGCCAGCAGTTACGCAGAGGAGCAGTACTTC.